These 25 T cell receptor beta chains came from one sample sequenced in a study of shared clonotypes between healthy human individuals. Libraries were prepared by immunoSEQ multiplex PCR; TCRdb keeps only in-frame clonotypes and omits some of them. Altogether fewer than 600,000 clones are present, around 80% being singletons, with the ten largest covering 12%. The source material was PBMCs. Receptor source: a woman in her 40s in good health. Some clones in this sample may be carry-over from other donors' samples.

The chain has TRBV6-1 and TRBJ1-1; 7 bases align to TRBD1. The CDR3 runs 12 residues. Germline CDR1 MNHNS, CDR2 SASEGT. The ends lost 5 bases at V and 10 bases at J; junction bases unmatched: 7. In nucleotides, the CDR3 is TGTGCCAGCAGTCCACGGACAGGTTCAGCTTTCTTT. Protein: CASSPRTGSAFF.

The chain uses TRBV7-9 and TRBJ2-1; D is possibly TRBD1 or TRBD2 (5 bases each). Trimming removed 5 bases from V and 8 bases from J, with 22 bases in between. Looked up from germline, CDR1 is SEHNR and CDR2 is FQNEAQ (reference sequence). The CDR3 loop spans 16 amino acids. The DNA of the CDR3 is TGTGCCAGCAGCCCGTGGGGGTGGGGAGAGTTCGATGAGCAGTTCTTC. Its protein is CASSPWGWGEFDEQFF.

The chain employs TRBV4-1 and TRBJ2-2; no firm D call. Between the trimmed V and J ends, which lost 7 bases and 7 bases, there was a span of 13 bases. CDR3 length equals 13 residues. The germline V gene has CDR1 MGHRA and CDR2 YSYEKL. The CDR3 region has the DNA TGCGCCAGCACCCATCCGGGCTACGGGGAGCTGTTTTTT. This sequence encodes CASTHPGYGELFF.

The DNA of the CDR3 is TGTGCCAGCAGTTTCAGGACAGGGGGAAATGAAAAACTGTTTTTT. Translated: CASSFRTGGNEKLFF. The J gene is TRBJ1-4, the V gene TRBV2; 10 bases map to TRBD1. This CDR3 has 15 residues. From germline, CDR1 is SNHLY and CDR2 FYNNEI. The J segment lost 5 bases and the V segment lost 5 bases, leaving 5 bases of the junction unmatched.

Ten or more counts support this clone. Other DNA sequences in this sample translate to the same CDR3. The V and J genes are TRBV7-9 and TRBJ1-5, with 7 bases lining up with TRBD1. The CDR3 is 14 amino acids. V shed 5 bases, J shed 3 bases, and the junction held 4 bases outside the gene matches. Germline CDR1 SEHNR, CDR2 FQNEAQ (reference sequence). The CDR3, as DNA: TGTGCCAGCAGCATCGGGACAGTCAATCAGCCCCAGCATTTT. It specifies CASSIGTVNQPQHF.

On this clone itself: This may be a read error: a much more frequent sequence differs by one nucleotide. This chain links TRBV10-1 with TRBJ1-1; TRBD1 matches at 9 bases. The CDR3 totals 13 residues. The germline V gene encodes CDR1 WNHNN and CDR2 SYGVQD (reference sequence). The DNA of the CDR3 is TGCGCCAGCAGTAGACAGGGGGACACTGAAGCTCTCTTT. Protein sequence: CASSRQGDTEALF.

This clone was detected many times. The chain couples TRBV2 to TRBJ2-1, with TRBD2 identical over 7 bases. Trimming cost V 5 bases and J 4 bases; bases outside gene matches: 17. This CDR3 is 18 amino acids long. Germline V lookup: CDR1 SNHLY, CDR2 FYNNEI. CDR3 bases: TGTGCCAGCAGTTCGCCCAGGGTGTTAGCGGGTCTATACAATGAGCAGTTCTTC. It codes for CASSSPRVLAGLYNEQFF.

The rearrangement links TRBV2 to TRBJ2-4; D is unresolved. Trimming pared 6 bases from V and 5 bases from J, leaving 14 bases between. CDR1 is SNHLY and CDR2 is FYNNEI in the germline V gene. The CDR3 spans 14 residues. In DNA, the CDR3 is TGTGCCAGCAGCCCCCCGTGGGCACAAAACATTCAGTACTTC. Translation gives CASSPPWAQNIQYF.

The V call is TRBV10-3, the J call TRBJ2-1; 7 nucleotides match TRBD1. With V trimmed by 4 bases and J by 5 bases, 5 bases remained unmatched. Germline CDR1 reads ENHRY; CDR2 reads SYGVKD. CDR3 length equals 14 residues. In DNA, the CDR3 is TGTGCCATCAGTGGCCCGGACAGGAACAATGAGCAGTTCTTC. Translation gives CAISGPDRNNEQFF.

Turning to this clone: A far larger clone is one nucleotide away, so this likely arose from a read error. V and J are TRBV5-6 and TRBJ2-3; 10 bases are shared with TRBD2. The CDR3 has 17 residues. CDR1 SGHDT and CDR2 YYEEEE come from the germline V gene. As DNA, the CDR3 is TGTGCCAGCAGCTGGACTAGCGGACATGCTAGCACAGATATGCAGTATTTT. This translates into CASSWTSGHASTDMQYF. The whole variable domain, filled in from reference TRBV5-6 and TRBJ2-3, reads DAGVTQSPTHLIKTRGQQVTLRCSPKSGHDTVSWYQQALGQGPQFIFQYYEEEERQRGNFPDRFSGHQFPNYSSELNVNALLLGDSALYLCASSWTSGHASTDMQYFGPGTRLTVL.

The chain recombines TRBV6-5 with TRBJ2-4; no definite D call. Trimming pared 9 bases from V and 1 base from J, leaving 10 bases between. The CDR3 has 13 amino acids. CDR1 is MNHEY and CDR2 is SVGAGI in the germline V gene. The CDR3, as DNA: TGTGCCAGACGAAATGGGGCCAAAAACATTCAGTACTTC. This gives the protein CARRNGAKNIQYF.

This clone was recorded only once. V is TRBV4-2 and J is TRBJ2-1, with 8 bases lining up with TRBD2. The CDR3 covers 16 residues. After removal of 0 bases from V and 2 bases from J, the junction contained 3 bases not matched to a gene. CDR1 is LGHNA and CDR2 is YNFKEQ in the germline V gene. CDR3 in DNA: TGTGCCAGCAGCCAAGATCCGGGACTAGCCTACAATGAGCAGTTCTTC. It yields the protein CASSQDPGLAYNEQFF.

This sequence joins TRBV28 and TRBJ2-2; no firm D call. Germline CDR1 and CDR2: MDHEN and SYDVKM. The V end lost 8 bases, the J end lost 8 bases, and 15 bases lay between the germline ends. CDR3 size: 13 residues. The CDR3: CASSISRTGELFF. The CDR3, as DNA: TGTGCCAGCTCCATTAGTAGAACTGGGGAGCTGTTTTTT.

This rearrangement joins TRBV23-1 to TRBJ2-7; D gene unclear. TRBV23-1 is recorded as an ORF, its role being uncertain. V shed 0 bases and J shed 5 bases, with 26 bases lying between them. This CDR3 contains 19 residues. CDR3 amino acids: CASSQSRCRIYLARDEQYF. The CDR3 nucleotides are TGCGCCAGCAGTCAATCTCGTTGTAGAATTTACCTCGCTAGGGACGAGCAGTACTTC.

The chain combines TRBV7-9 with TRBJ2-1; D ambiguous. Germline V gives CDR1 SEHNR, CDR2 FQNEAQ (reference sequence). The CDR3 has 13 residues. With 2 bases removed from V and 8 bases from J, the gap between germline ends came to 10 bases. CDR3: CASSLRSGDEQFF. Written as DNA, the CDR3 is TGTGCCAGCAGCTTACGGTCTGGGGATGAGCAGTTCTTC.

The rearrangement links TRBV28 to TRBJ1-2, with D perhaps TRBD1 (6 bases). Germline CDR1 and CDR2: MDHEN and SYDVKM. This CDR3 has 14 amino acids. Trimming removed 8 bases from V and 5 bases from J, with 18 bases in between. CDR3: CASEGAGGRYGYTF. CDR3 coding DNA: TGTGCCAGCGAAGGCGCGGGGGGCCGATATGGCTACACCTTC.

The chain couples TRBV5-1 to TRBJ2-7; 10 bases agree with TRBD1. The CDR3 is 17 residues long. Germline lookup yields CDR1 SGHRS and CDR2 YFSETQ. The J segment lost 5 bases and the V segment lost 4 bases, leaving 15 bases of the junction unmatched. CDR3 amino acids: CASSPSLSGQGSDEQYF. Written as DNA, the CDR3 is TGCGCCAGCAGCCCCTCACTCTCGGGACAGGGGAGCGACGAGCAGTACTTC.

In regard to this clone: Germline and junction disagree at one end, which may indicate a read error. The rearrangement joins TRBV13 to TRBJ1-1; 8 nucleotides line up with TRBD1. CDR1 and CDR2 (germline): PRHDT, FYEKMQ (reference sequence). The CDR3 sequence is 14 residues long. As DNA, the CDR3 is TGTGCCAGCGGCCTACGGGACAGGATCACTGGAGCTTTCTTT. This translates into CASGLRDRITGAFF. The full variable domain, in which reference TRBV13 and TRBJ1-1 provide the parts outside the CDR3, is AAGVIQSPRHLIKEKRETATLKCYPIPRHDTVYWYQQGPGQDPQFLISFYEKMQSDKGSIPDRFSAQQFSDYHSELNMSSLELGDSALYFCASGLRDRITGAFFGQGTRLTVV.

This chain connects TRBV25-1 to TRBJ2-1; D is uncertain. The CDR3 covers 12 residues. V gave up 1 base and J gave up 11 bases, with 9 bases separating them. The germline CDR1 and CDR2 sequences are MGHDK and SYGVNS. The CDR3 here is CASSEFRFKQFF. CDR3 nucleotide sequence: TGTGCCAGCAGTGAATTTAGATTTAAGCAGTTCTTC.

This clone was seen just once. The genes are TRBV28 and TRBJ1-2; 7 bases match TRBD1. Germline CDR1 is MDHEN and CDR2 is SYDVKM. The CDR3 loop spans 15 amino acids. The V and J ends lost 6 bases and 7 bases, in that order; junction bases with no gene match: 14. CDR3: CASRTGQGAWSGYTF. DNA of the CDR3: TGTGCCAGCAGGACAGGGCAGGGCGCTTGGAGTGGCTACACCTTC.

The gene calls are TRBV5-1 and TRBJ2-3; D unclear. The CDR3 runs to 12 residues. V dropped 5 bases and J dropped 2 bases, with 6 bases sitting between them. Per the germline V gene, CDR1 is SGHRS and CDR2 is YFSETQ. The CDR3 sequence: CASRQFTDTQYF. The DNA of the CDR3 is TGCGCCAGCAGGCAGTTCACAGATACGCAGTATTTT.

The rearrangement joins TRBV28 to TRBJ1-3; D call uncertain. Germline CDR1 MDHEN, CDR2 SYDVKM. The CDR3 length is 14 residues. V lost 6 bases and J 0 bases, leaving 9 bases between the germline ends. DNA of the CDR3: TGTGCCAGCAGCCCCTGGAGCTCTGGAAACACCATATATTTT. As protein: CASSPWSSGNTIYF.

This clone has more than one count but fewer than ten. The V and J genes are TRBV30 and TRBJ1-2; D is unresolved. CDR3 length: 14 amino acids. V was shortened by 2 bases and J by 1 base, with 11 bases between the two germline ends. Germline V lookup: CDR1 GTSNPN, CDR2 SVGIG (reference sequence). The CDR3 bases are TGTGCCTGGAGTTCGGCAGAGATTAACTATGGCTACACCTTC. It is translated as CAWSSAEINYGYTF.

CDR3 loop: CASSQVEIGYEQYF. In DNA form, the CDR3 reads TGCGCCAGCAGCCAAGTTGAGATAGGATACGAGCAGTACTTC. V gene TRBV4-1 combines with J gene TRBJ2-7, with no clear D. CDR1 MGHRA and CDR2 YSYEKL come from the germline V gene. The CDR3 is 14 residues long. The V end was cut by 1 base, the J end by 4 bases, with 11 bases between.

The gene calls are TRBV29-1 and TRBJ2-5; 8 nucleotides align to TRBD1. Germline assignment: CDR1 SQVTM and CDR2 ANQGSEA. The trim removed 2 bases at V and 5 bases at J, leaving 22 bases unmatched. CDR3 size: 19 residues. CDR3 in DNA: TGCAGCGTTGAACTGGGAAGGACAGGGTTTTCCCACTTAGGTGAGACCCAGTACTTC. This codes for CSVELGRTGFSHLGETQYF.